This TCR beta chain was obtained from a study of cytomegalovirus exposure and HLA in healthy donors. Likely unrecorded immune exposures existed in these nominally healthy donors. PCR primers comprised 60 Vbeta and 13 Jbeta primers. Authors' processing steps: Approximately 78 million unique TCR beta chains, roughly 11 million of them shared, were counted by a later analysis. Produced via immunoSEQ multiplex PCR; TCRdb's table is partial and in-frame only. The DNA gave D and trimming, while V, J and clone size come from that table. The top ten hold approximately 1.8% of the sample, which has 150,000 to 200,000 clones, 81% seen once. From germline, CDR1 is MNHNY and CDR2 SVGAGI (reference sequence). V lost 2 bases to trimming and J lost 8 bases; unmatched junction nucleotides: 2. The CDR3 has 13 residues.

Sequencing used PBMCs. The receptor's source is a man younger than 35 in good health and CMV-seronegative. The chain has TRBV6-6 and TRBJ1-2; 10 bases are a match to TRBD1. In DNA form, the CDR3 reads TGTGCCAGCAGTTACACGACAGGGGGCGGCTACACCTTC. This codes for CASSYTTGGGYTF.